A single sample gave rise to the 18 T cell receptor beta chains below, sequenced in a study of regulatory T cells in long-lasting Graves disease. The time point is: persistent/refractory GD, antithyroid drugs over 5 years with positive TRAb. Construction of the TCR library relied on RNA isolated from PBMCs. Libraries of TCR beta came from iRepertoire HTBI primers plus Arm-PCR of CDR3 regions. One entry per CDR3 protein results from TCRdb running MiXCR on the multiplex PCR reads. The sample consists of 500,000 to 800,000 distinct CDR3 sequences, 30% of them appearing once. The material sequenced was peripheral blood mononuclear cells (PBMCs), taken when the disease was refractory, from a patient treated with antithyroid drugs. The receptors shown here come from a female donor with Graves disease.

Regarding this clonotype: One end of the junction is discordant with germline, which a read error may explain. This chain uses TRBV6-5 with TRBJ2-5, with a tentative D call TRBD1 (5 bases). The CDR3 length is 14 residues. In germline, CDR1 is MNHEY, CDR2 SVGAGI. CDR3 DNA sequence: TGTGCCAGCAGTTACTCGAGGACACAAGGGACCCAGTACTTC. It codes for CASSYSRTQGTQYF.

The CDR3 reads CVTQGASDSPLHF. CDR3 in DNA: TGTGTCACACAGGGGGCGAGTGATTCACCCCTCCACTTT. J is TRBJ1-6 and V is TRBV10-3; TRBD1 agrees at 9 bases. This CDR3 has 13 residues. Germline V gene data show CDR1 as ENHRY and CDR2 as SYGVKD.

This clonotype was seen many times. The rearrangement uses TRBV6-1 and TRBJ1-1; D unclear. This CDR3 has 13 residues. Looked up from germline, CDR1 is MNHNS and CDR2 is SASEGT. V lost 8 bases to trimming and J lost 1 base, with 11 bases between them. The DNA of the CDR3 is TGTGCCAGCGGAGGTAATCAGAACACTGAAGCTTTCTTT. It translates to CASGGNQNTEAFF.

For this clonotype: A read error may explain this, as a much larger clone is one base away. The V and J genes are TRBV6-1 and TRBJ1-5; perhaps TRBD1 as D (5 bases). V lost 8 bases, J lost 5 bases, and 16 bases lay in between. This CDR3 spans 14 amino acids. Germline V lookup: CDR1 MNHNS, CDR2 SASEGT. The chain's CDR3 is CASSAGRDDQPQHF. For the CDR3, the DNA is TGTGCCAGCTCCGCAGGGAGGGACGATCAGCCCCAGCATTTT.

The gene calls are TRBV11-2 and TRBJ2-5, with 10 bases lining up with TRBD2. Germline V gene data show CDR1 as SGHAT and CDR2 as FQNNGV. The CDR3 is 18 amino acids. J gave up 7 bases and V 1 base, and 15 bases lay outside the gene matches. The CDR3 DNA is TGTGCCAGCAGCTTAGTCTTCCAACTAGCGGGGTCGGGTGGGACCCAGTACTTC. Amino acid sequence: CASSLVFQLAGSGGTQYF.

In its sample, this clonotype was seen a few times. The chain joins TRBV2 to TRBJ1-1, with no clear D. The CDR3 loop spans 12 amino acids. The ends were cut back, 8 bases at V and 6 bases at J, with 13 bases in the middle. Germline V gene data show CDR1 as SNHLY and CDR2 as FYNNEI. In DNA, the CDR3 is TGTGCCAGCCGGCTTGACGGGGCTGAAGCTTTCTTT. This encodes CASRLDGAEAFF.

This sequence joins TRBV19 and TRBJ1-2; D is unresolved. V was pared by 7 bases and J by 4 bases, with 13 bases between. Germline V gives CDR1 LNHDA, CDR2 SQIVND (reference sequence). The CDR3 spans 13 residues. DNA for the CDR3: TGTGCCAGTACCATCACCCGTTTCTATGGCTACACCTTC. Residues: CASTITRFYGYTF. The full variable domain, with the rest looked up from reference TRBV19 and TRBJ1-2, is DGGITQSPKYLFRKEGQNVTLSCEQNLNHDAMYWYRQDPGQGLRLIYYSQIVNDFQKGDIAEGYSVSREKKESFPLTVTSAQKNPTAFYLCASTITRFYGYTFGSGTRLTVV.

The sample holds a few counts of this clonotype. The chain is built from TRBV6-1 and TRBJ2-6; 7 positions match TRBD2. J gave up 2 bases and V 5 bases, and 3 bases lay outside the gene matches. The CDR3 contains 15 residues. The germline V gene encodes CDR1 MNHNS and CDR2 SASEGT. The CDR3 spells CASSREGTGANVLTF. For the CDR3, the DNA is TGTGCCAGCAGTAGGGAGGGAACTGGGGCCAACGTCCTGACTTTC.

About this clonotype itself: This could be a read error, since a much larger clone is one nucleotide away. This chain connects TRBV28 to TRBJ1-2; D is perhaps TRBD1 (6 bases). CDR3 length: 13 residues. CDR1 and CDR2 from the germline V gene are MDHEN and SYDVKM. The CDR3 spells CAGSTGTPDGYTF. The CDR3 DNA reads TGTGCCGGCAGCACCGGGACACCGGATGGCTACACCTTC.

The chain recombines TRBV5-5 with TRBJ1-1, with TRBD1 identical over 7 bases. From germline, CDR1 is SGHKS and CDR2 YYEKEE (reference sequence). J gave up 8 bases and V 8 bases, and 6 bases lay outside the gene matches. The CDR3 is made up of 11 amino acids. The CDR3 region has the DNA TGTGCCAGTGCCCAGGGGGGAGAAGCTTTCTTT. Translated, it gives CASAQGGEAFF.

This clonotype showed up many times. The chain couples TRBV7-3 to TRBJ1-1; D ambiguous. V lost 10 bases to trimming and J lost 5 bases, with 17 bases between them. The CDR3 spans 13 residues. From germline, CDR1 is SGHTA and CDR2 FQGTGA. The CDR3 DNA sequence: TGTGCCACTCGATCAGGAGCGGAGACTGAAGCTTTCTTT. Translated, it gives CATRSGAETEAFF.

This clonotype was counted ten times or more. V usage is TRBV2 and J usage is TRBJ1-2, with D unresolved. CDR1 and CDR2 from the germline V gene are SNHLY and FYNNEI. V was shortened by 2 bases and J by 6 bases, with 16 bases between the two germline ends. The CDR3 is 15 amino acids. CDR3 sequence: CASSESQARFDGYTF. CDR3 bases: TGTGCCAGCAGTGAAAGTCAGGCGAGATTCGATGGCTACACCTTC.

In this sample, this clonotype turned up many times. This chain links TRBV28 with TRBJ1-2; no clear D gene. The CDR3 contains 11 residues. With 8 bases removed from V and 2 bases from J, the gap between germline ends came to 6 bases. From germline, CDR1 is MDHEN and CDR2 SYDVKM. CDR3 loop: CASDGNYGYTF. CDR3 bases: TGTGCCAGCGACGGAAACTATGGCTACACCTTC.

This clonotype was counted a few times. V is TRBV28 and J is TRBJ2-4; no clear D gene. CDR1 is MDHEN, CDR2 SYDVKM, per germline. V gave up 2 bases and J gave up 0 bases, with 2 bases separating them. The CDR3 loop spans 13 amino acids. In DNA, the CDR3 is TGTGCCAGCAGTTTAGGAGCCAAAAACATTCAGTACTTC. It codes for CASSLGAKNIQYF.

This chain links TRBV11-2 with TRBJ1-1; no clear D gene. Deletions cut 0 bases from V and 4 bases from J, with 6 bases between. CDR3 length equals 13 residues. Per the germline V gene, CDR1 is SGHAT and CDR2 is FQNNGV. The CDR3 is CASSLEPITEAFF. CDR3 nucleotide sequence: TGTGCCAGCAGCTTAGAACCCATCACTGAAGCTTTCTTT.

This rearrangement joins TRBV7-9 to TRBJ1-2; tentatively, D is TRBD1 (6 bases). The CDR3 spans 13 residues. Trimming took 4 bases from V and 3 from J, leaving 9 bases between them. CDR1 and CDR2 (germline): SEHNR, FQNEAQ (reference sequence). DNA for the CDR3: TGTGCCAGCAGCTCCGGACAGTACTATGGCTACACCTTC. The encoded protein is CASSSGQYYGYTF.

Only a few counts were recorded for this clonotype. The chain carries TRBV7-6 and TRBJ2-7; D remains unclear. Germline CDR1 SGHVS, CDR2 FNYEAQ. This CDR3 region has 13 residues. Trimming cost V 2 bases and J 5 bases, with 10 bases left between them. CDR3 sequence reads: CASSLIVGNEQYF. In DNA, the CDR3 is TGTGCCAGCAGCTTAATTGTGGGCAACGAGCAGTACTTC.

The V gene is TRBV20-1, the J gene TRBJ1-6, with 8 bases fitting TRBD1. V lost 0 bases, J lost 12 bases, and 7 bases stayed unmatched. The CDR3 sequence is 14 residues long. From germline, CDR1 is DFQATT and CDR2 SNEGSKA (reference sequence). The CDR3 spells CSAREPGGGIPLHF. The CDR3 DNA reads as TGCAGTGCTAGAGAGCCAGGGGGCGGGATACCCCTCCACTTT.